This T cell receptor (beta chain) was obtained from a study of post-analysis software for immune sequencing data. Study-level points and caveats: Controls showed lower frequencies than patients for 5 or 6 TRBV segments, and TRBV5-6, TRBV5-1 and TRBV20-1 were among these.

cDNA libraries of TCR beta carried unique molecular identifiers. Using its own MiXCR run on the PCR reads, TCRdb lists one record per CDR3 protein. The sample lists about 760,000 distinct CDR3 sequences, roughly 27% seen once, with more than 0.45% in the top ten. In the case of this clonotype: Its antigen is undetermined.

Germline CDR1 reads DFQATT; CDR2 reads SNEGSKA (reference sequence). The CDR3 consists of 12 residues. V shed 3 bases, J shed 2 bases, and the junction held 1 base outside the gene matches. Sequencing input: blood. The chain uses TRBV20-1 and TRBJ2-7; 7 bases align to TRBD1. The sequence was obtained from a girl under 18 with multiple sclerosis. The CDR3 sequence: CSARGQTYEQYF. The CDR3 DNA follows: TGCAGTGCTAGGGGACAGACCTACGAGCAGTACTTC.